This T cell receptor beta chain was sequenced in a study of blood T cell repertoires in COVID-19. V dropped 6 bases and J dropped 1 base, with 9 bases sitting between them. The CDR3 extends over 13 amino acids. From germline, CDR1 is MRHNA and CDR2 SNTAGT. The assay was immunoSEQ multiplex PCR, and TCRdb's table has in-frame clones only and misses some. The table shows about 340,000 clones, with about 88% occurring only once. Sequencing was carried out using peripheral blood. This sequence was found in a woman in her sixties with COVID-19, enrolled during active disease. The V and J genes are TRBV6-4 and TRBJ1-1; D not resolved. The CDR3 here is CASREAQNTEAFF. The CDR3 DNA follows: TGTGCCAGCAGAGAGGCACAGAACACTGAAGCTTTCTTT.